Shown below are 11 T cell receptor beta chains from a single sample sequenced in a study of blood T cell repertoires in COVID-19. Measured with immunoSEQ multiplex PCR; TCRdb has only the in-frame clones, and not every one. Here the sample spans a few hundred thousand clones, roughly 84% being singletons. What was sequenced was peripheral blood. The receptor source for this set is a woman aged 45 to 65 with acute or convalescent COVID-19.

J is TRBJ1-5 and V is TRBV2; 7 bases map to TRBD1. The germline V gene has CDR1 SNHLY and CDR2 FYNNEI. V lost 6 bases to trimming and J lost 11 bases; unmatched junction nucleotides: 10. The CDR3 runs to 13 residues. Written as DNA, the CDR3 is TGTGCCAGCAGCGGACAGGCCTCCGTGGCCCAGCATTTT. It yields the protein CASSGQASVAQHF.

The genes are TRBV28 and TRBJ1-5; 10 positions match TRBD1. Germline CDR1 MDHEN, CDR2 SYDVKM. The CDR3 length is 15 residues. J gave up 3 bases and V 3 bases, and 2 bases lay outside the gene matches. The CDR3 protein is CASSLGTGVNQPQHF. In nucleotides, the CDR3 is TGTGCCAGCAGTTTGGGGACAGGGGTCAATCAGCCCCAGCATTTT.

The table lists this clone with a count of one. The rearrangement links TRBV5-6 to TRBJ1-6; a weak D match, TRBD1 (6 bases). The ends were cut back, 2 bases at V and 7 bases at J, with 13 bases in the middle. The CDR3 has 15 residues. Germline V gene sequence: CDR1 SGHDT, CDR2 YYEEEE. The CDR3 loop is CASSFSGARNSPLHF. Written as DNA, the CDR3 is TGTGCCAGCAGCTTTTCAGGGGCTCGAAATTCACCCCTCCACTTT.

The CDR3 DNA reads TGTGCCAGCAGCCTTTACGGGACAGGGACGGGCTACACCTTC. It codes for CASSLYGTGTGYTF. This chain links TRBV5-4 with TRBJ1-2; TRBD1 aligns across 9 bases. Unmatched junction bases numbered 9, after V lost 4 bases and J lost 8 bases. CDR1 and CDR2 from the germline V gene are SGHNT and YYREEE (reference sequence). The CDR3 loop spans 14 amino acids.

This rearrangement joins TRBV7-2 to TRBJ2-5; 8 bases are a match to TRBD1. The CDR3 extends over 14 amino acids. The trim removed 5 bases at V and 4 bases at J, leaving 6 bases unmatched. Germline lookup yields CDR1 SGHTA and CDR2 FQGNSA. CDR3 nucleotide sequence: TGTGCCAGCAGCCAGGACAGGGTACTAGAGACCCAGTACTTC. It encodes CASSQDRVLETQYF. Supplemented by reference TRBV7-2 and TRBJ2-5, the full variable domain reads GAGVSQSPSNKVTEKGKDVELRCDPISGHTALYWYRQSLGQGLEFLIYFQGNSAPDKSGLPSDRFSAERTGGSVSTLTIQRTQQEDSAVYLCASSQDRVLETQYFGPGTRLLVL.

This clone was picked up a small number of times. J is TRBJ2-7 and V is TRBV15; D unclear. The CDR3 has 12 amino acids. In germline, CDR1 is LNHNV, CDR2 YYDKDF (reference sequence). The V and J ends lost 0 bases and 6 bases respectively, with 6 bases between them. CDR3 nucleotide sequence: TGTGCCACCAGCAGAGATTTTCGCGAGCAGTACTTC. Translating it yields CATSRDFREQYF.

V and J are TRBV4-3 and TRBJ2-1; 7 bases fit TRBD2. Germline CDR1 is LGHNA and CDR2 is YSLEER. Germline trimming cut 0 bases from V and 5 bases from J; bases unmatched to any gene: 7. The CDR3 is 16 amino acids. This chain's CDR3 is CASSQELGRGDNEQFF. In nucleotides, the CDR3 is TGCGCCAGCAGCCAAGAGTTGGGACGGGGGGACAATGAGCAGTTCTTC.

This clone was picked up a small number of times. The chain couples TRBV30 to TRBJ1-2; perhaps TRBD1 as D (6 bases). The CDR3 spans 17 residues. Trimming stripped 1 base from V and 0 bases from J, with 18 bases between. In germline, CDR1 is GTSNPN, CDR2 SVGIG (reference sequence). CDR3 coding DNA: TGTGCCTGGAGTGGGCTTCGGGACACCTCGACTAACTATGGCTACACCTTC. Translation gives CAWSGLRDTSTNYGYTF.

This clone was counted a single time. The rearrangement links TRBV7-2 to TRBJ1-1; D not certain. Trimming took off 5 bases at V and 0 bases at J, with 10 bases between the two ends. This CDR3 is 14 amino acids long. Germline V gives CDR1 SGHTA, CDR2 FQGNSA. As DNA, the CDR3 is TGTGCCAGCAGCCCGAGCGACTTGAACACTGAAGCTTTCTTT. It is translated as CASSPSDLNTEAFF.

This chain connects TRBV7-9 to TRBJ2-4, with D possibly TRBD2 on 5 matching bases. CDR1 and CDR2 (germline): SEHNR, FQNEAQ (reference sequence). V was pared by 1 base and J by 6 bases, with 16 bases between. The CDR3 sequence is 16 residues long. CDR3 nucleotides: TGTGCCAGCAGCTTAGGACCCCGAGGGCGAGGAAACATTCAGTACTTC. Translation: CASSLGPRGRGNIQYF. Looking up the rest from reference TRBV7-9 and TRBJ2-4 gives the full variable domain: DTGVSQNPRHKITKRGQNVTFRCDPISEHNRLYWYRQTLGQGPEFLTYFQNEAQLEKSRLLSDRFSAERPKGSFSTLEIQRTEQGDSAMYLCASSLGPRGRGNIQYFGAGTRLSVL.

The gene calls are TRBV3-1 (or the pseudogene TRBV3-2) and TRBJ2-3; 8 bases fit TRBD1. V shed 6 bases, J shed 4 bases, and the junction held 18 bases outside the gene matches. The germline CDR1 and CDR2 sequences are LGHDT and YNNKEL (reference sequence). This CDR3 comprises 18 residues. CDR3 in amino acids: CASRQITTGGPGSDTQYF. The CDR3 bases are TGTGCCAGCAGACAGATCACTACAGGGGGTCCCGGGTCAGATACGCAGTATTTT.